The 20 T cell receptor beta chains below come from one sample, sequenced in a study of shared clonotypes between healthy human individuals. The protocol was immunoSEQ multiplex PCR, while the TCRdb copy is restricted to in-frame clones and leaves out a portion. This sample carries about 2.4 million clones, approximately 93% of them seen once, and the ten largest clones take approximately 0.37%. The source material was naive CD4+ T cells from PBMCs. Subset in this sample: CD45RA+ positively selected. These receptors all stem from a man aged 18 to 29 in good health. Some clones in this sample may be carry-over from other donors' samples.

The chain uses TRBV6-6 and TRBJ1-1, with 8 bases fitting TRBD1. Germline values: CDR1 MNHNY, CDR2 SVGAGI (reference sequence). Trimming removed 10 bases from V and 4 bases from J; junction bases left unmatched: 11. This CDR3 region has 14 residues. Here the CDR3 DNA reads TGTGCCATGTCCCCAGGGGGCTTAGGCACTGAAGCTTTCTTT. Protein sequence: CAMSPGGLGTEAFF.

V gene TRBV15 combines with J gene TRBJ2-5; 7 nucleotides align to TRBD1. This CDR3 comprises 13 residues. Germline trimming cut 6 bases from V and 4 bases from J; bases unmatched to any gene: 5. The V gene's germline CDR1 is LNHNV and CDR2 YYDKDF (reference sequence). The CDR3 coding sequence is TGTGCCACCAGACAGGGGCTACGAGAGACCCAGTACTTC. This translates into CATRQGLRETQYF. Filled out from reference TRBV15 and TRBJ2-5, the complete variable domain reads DAMVIQNPRYQVTQFGKPVTLSCSQTLNHNVMYWYQQKSSQAPKLLFHYYDKDFNNEADTPDNFQSRRPNTSFCFLDIRSPGLGDTAMYLCATRQGLRETQYFGPGTRLLVL.

The chain links TRBV5-1 to TRBJ2-5; 11 bases are a match to TRBD2. V lost 1 base and J lost 5; bases outside the gene matches: 16. CDR1 is SGHRS and CDR2 is YFSETQ in the germline V gene. CDR3 length: 19 amino acids. This CDR3 is CASSLRLAGSQGVGETQYF. The CDR3 DNA reads as TGCGCCAGCAGCTTGAGACTAGCGGGAAGTCAGGGAGTGGGCGAGACCCAGTACTTC.

The chain uses TRBV4-2 and TRBJ2-5, with 8 bases that match TRBD1. This CDR3 comprises 18 residues. Germline loops: CDR1 LGHNA, CDR2 YNFKEQ. Trimming took 1 base from V and 7 from J; bases not matched to a gene: 17. CDR3 sequence (DNA): TGTGCCAGCAGCCAAGCTGGGGCCGGACAGGGCGGGGAAGTGACCCAGTACTTC. This gives the protein CASSQAGAGQGGEVTQYF.

The gene calls are TRBV5-1 and TRBJ2-7; D remains ambiguous. Germline V CDR1 and CDR2: SGHRS, YFSETQ. The CDR3 has 14 residues. Between the trimmed V and J ends, which lost 6 bases and 6 bases, there was a span of 19 bases. In DNA, the CDR3 is TGCGCCAGCACCCTTTCAGCCCCCCTATCCGAGCAGTACTTC. It codes for CASTLSAPLSEQYF.

The chain combines TRBV5-5 with TRBJ2-5; no firm D call. In germline, CDR1 is SGHKS, CDR2 YYEKEE (reference sequence). CDR3 size: 13 residues. Trimming cost V 1 base and J 3 bases, with 7 bases left between them. The chain's CDR3 is CASSLLTEETQYF. In DNA form, the CDR3 reads TGTGCCAGCAGCTTGTTGACGGAAGAGACCCAGTACTTC.

This rearrangement joins TRBV19 to TRBJ1-1; possibly TRBD1 for D (5 bases). This CDR3 has 14 residues. V dropped 7 bases and J dropped 6 bases, with 18 bases sitting between them. Germline V gene lookup returns CDR1 LNHDA and CDR2 SQIVND (reference sequence). The CDR3 coding sequence is TGTGCCAGTACCAAAACAGGTGGTATTTCTGAAGCTTTCTTT. Its translation is CASTKTGGISEAFF.

The chain has TRBV7-3 and TRBJ2-7; the match to TRBD2 covers 7 bases. The V segment lost 0 bases and the J segment 0 bases; nucleotides outside the gene matches: 8. Germline loops: CDR1 SGHTA, CDR2 FQGTGA. CDR3 length equals 17 residues. The CDR3 sequence is CASSLTPGLADSYEQYF. The CDR3 nucleotides are TGTGCCAGCAGCTTAACTCCCGGGCTAGCGGACTCCTACGAGCAGTACTTC.

The chain joins TRBV9 to TRBJ2-7; 10 nucleotides match TRBD1. With V trimmed by 2 bases and J by 2 bases, 7 bases remained unmatched. The CDR3 runs 16 residues. The germline V gene encodes CDR1 SGDLS and CDR2 YYNGEE. DNA of the CDR3: TGTGCCAGCAGCGTGGGGGCGGGGACAGGGGCCTACGAGCAGTACTTC. Its protein is CASSVGAGTGAYEQYF.

The genes are TRBV28 and TRBJ1-3; no firm D call. V was shortened by 7 bases and J by 3 bases, with 22 bases between the two germline ends. The V gene's germline CDR1 is MDHEN and CDR2 SYDVKM. CDR3 length: 17 amino acids. The DNA of the CDR3 is TGTGCCAGCATATCATCAGGAGTGCTAACGGGTGGAAACACCATATATTTT. It translates to CASISSGVLTGGNTIYF. Full variable domain (missing parts from reference TRBV28 and TRBJ1-3): DVKVTQSSRYLVKRTGEKVFLECVQDMDHENMFWYRQDPGLGLRLIYFSYDVKMKEKGDIPEGYSVSREKKERFSLILESASTNQTSMYLCASISSGVLTGGNTIYFGEGSWLTVV.

Turning to this clone: A junction end diverges from the germline sequence, so it may reflect a read error. V is TRBV9 and J is TRBJ2-5; a weak D match, TRBD2 (6 bases). Germline-derived CDR1 and CDR2 are SGDLS and YYNGEE. The CDR3 spans 14 residues. For the CDR3, the DNA is TGTGCCAGCAGTGTAGGGAGGTTCACAGAGACCCAGTACTTC. Translation: CASSVGRFTETQYF.

Turning to this clone: This sample also contains other DNA sequences that code for the same CDR3. The chain recombines TRBV9 with TRBJ1-1, with D tentatively TRBD1 (5 bases). The germline gives CDR1 SGDLS, CDR2 YYNGEE. The ends were cut back, 4 bases at V and 5 bases at J, with 15 bases in the middle. The CDR3 has 14 residues. In DNA, the CDR3 is TGTGCCAGCAGCTTGGAGGGGAGTGGGACTGAAGCTTTCTTT. It yields the protein CASSLEGSGTEAFF.

The chain is built from TRBV11-2 and TRBJ2-2; D ambiguous. Germline-derived CDR1 and CDR2 are SGHAT and FQNNGV. The CDR3 covers 15 residues. V lost 3 bases and J 3 bases, leaving 11 bases between the germline ends. This CDR3 reads CASSFSPRDTGELFF. CDR3 nucleotides: TGTGCCAGCAGCTTTTCCCCCCGCGACACCGGGGAGCTGTTTTTT.

J is TRBJ2-7 and V is TRBV7-2; 14 bases agree with TRBD2. The CDR3 length is 15 residues. Trimming at V came to 5 bases and at J to 5 bases, leaving 5 bases not matched to a gene. Germline V CDR1 and CDR2: SGHTA, FQGNSA. The CDR3 sequence: CASSRLAGGQDEQYF. The CDR3 nucleotides are TGTGCCAGCAGCAGACTAGCGGGAGGGCAGGACGAGCAGTACTTC.

The chain employs TRBV4-1 and TRBJ1-5; 11 bases are a match to TRBD1. This CDR3 spans 15 amino acids. V trimming: 4 bases; J trimming: 7 bases; junction bases outside the gene matches: 6. The germline V gene has CDR1 MGHRA and CDR2 YSYEKL. This CDR3 is CASSRGQGAGQPQHF. The CDR3, as DNA: TGCGCCAGCAGCCGCGGACAGGGGGCCGGGCAGCCCCAGCATTTT.

This clone came up once. The J gene is TRBJ2-3, the V gene TRBV9, with D tentatively TRBD1 (7 bases). The CDR3 has 17 amino acids. Looked up from germline, CDR1 is SGDLS and CDR2 is YYNGEE. Trimming pared 0 bases from V and 2 bases from J, leaving 16 bases between. The DNA for the CDR3 is TGTGCCAGCAGCGTAGGACGGAGGGACAGCCACACAGATACGCAGTATTTT. It specifies CASSVGRRDSHTDTQYF.

The CDR3 sequence is CASRDGGQRETQYF. The DNA of the CDR3 is TGTGCCAGCAGGGACGGGGGACAGAGGGAGACCCAGTACTTC. This chain joins TRBV6-5 and TRBJ2-5; tentative D call: TRBD1 (7 bases). Germline CDR1 MNHEY, CDR2 SVGAGI. This CDR3 spans 14 amino acids. Trimming shortened V by 6 bases and J by 5 bases, and 16 bases separated the two germline ends.

The chain is built from TRBV29-1 and TRBJ2-5; D unresolved. From germline, CDR1 is SQVTM and CDR2 ANQGSEA. The CDR3 totals 12 residues. V was pared by 5 bases and J by 3 bases, with 10 bases between. The CDR3 coding sequence is TGCAGCGTTAGCAGAGCCGAAGAGACCCAGTACTTC. It encodes CSVSRAEETQYF.

V and J are TRBV5-1 and TRBJ2-7; 8 nucleotides align to TRBD1. Germline-derived CDR1 and CDR2 are SGHRS and YFSETQ. The CDR3 covers 17 residues. Trimming at V came to 1 base and at J to 3 bases, leaving 12 bases not matched to a gene. CDR3 region: CASSLSTSGTGRYEQYF. In DNA form, the CDR3 reads TGCGCCAGCAGCTTGTCAACATCCGGGACAGGTCGCTACGAGCAGTACTTC. The full variable domain, in which reference TRBV5-1 and TRBJ2-7 provide the parts outside the CDR3, is KAGVTQTPRYLIKTRGQQVTLSCSPISGHRSVSWYQQTPGQGLQFLFEYFSETQRNKGNFPGRFSGRQFSNSRSEMNVSTLELGDSALYLCASSLSTSGTGRYEQYFGPGTRLTVT.

The gene calls are TRBV18 and TRBJ2-7, with TRBD1 identical over 7 bases. V was pared by 5 bases and J by 0 bases, with 4 bases of the junction left unmatched. Germline V lookup: CDR1 KGHSH, CDR2 LQKENI. The CDR3 is 14 amino acids. CDR3 in DNA: TGTGCCAGCTCATCCGGGACAGCCTCCTACGAGCAGTACTTC. This encodes CASSSGTASYEQYF.